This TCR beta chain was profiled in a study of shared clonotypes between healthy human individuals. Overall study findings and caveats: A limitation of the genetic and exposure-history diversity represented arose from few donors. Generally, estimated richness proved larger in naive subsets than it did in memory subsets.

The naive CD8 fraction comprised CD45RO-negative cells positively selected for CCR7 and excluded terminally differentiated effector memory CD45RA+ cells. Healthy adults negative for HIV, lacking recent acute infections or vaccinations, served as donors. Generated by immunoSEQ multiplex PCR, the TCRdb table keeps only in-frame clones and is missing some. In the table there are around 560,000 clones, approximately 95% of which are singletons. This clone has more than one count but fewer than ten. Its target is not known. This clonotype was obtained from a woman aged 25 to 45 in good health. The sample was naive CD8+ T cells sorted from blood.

CDR3 sequence: CASLPSGPDTYEQYF. The CDR3 nucleotides are TGTGCCAGTTTGCCTAGCGGGCCCGACACCTACGAGCAGTACTTC. The chain recombines TRBV10-3 with TRBJ2-7; 8 bases line up with TRBD2. Trimming at V came to 10 bases and at J to 2 bases, leaving 13 bases not matched to a gene. Germline values: CDR1 ENHRY, CDR2 SYGVKD. CDR3 length equals 15 residues.